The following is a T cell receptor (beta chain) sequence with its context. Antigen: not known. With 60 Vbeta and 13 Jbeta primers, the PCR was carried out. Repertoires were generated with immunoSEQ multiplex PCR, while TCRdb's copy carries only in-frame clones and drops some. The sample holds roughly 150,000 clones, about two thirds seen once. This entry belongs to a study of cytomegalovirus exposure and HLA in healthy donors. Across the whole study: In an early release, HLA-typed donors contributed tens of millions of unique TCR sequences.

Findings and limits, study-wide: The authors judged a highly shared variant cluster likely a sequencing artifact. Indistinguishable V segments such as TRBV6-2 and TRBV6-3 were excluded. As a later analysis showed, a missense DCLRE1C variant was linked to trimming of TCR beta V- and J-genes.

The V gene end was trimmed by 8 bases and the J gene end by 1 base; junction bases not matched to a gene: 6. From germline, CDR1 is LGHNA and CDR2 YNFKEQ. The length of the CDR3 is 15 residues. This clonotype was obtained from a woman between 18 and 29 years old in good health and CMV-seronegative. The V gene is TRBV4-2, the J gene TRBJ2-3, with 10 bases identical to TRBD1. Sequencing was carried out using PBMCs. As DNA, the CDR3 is TGTGCCAGCGGAACCGGGACAGGGGGCACAGATACGCAGTATTTT. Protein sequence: CASGTGTGGTDTQYF.